Listed below are T cell receptor beta chains from one sample, sequenced in a study of T cells in localized non-small cell lung cancer. This table comes from immunoSEQ multiplex PCR, and its TCRdb copy is limited to in-frame clones, with some not included. The sample yields tens of thousands of clones, around 80% seen once. Sequencing was performed on peripheral blood, taken before any cancer treatment. The receptor set was obtained from a male donor aged 60 or over with stage III squamous cell lung carcinoma. Both conserved end residues are part of each CDR3. The D gene is left open where the match is weak. Expanded clones are given a class, and other clones once, few, many or no size at all.

d_call	v_call	clone_size	j_call	cdr3_aa	cdr3_nt
-	TRBV28	-	TRBJ1-1	CASNPRGAGRNTEAFF	TGTGCCAGCAACCCGCGGGGAGCAGGGCGGAACACTGAAGCTTTCTTT
TRBD1	TRBV7-9	once	TRBJ2-7	CASSSHRGAYEQYF	TGTGCCAGCAGCTCCCACAGGGGGGCCTACGAGCAGTACTTC
-	TRBV4-2	-	TRBJ1-1	CASSPTLNMNTEAFF	TGTGCCAGCAGCCCGACACTTAACATGAACACTGAAGCTTTCTTT
-	TRBV7-2	once	TRBJ2-7	CASSQRAESYEQYF	TGTGCCAGCAGCCAAAGGGCAGAAAGCTACGAGCAGTACTTC
TRBD1	TRBV2	-	TRBJ1-4	CASIQTQGGVREKLFF	TGTGCCAGCATCCAGACGCAAGGGGGCGTAAGAGAAAAACTGTTTTTT
-	TRBV27	once	TRBJ1-5	CASSPSGEPQHF	TGTGCCAGCAGCCCAAGCGGGGAGCCCCAGCATTTT
TRBD1	TRBV5-4	-	TRBJ2-5	CASSQETGVQTQYF	TGTGCCAGCAGCCAAGAGACAGGGGTGCAGACCCAGTACTTC
TRBD1	TRBV5-1	-	TRBJ1-5	CASSSGQDQPQHF	TGCGCCAGCAGCTCAGGACAGGATCAGCCCCAGCATTTT
-	TRBV7-9	-	TRBJ1-5	CASSGDSNQPQHF	TGTGCCAGCAGCGGGGACAGCAATCAGCCCCAGCATTTT
-	TRBV6-5	-	TRBJ1-1	CASISYSEAFF	TGTGCCAGCATCTCGTACAGTGAAGCTTTCTTT
TRBD1	TRBV11-2	-	TRBJ2-5	CASSSTGTGGETQYF	TGTGCCAGCAGCTCTACCGGGACAGGAGGGGAGACCCAGTACTTC
-	TRBV5-5	-	TRBJ1-1	CASSLIGEGLEAFF	TGTGCCAGCAGCTTGATCGGGGAGGGGCTTGAAGCTTTCTTT
-	TRBV30	-	TRBJ2-7	CAWSAWGVADSYEQYF	TGTGCCTGGAGCGCCTGGGGGGTAGCGGACTCCTACGAGCAGTACTTC
-	TRBV6-5	-	TRBJ2-7	CASRPGVAGEQYF	TGTGCCAGCAGGCCTGGGGTAGCAGGCGAGCAGTACTTC
-	TRBV20-1	-	TRBJ2-3	CSASIDTQYF	TGCAGTGCTAGTATAGATACGCAGTATTTT
-	TRBV7-9	-	TRBJ2-3	CASSLGGASRRITDTQYF	TGTGCCAGCAGCTTAGGTGGGGCGTCTCGAAGAATCACAGATACGCAGTATTTT
-	TRBV7-8	-	TRBJ2-2	CASSPNRLFNTGELFF	TGTGCCAGCAGCCCTAATCGGCTATTTAACACCGGGGAGCTGTTTTTT
TRBD2	TRBV6-1	-	TRBJ2-3	CASRTSGATTDTQYF	TGTGCCAGCAGGACTAGCGGGGCAACCACAGATACGCAGTATTTT
-	TRBV4-1	-	TRBJ2-1	CASSQVPIGVGDNNEQFF	TGCGCCAGCAGCCAAGTTCCCATTGGGGTGGGGGACAACAATGAGCAGTTCTTC
TRBD2	TRBV4-2	-	TRBJ2-7	CASSQTSGSYEQYF	TGTGCCAGCAGCCAAACTAGCGGGAGCTACGAGCAGTACTTC
-	TRBV5-1	-	TRBJ2-1	CASSLQTAPNEQFF	TGCGCCAGCAGCTTGCAAACAGCCCCCAATGAGCAGTTCTTC
-	TRBV28	-	TRBJ2-5	CASSFEGVGKETQYF	TGTGCCAGCAGTTTTGAGGGGGTTGGGAAAGAGACCCAGTACTTC
-	TRBV11-3	-	TRBJ2-1	CASSFEGEQFF	TGTGCCAGCAGCTTTGAGGGTGAGCAGTTCTTC
-	TRBV7-9	-	TRBJ1-2	CASSASGIYGYTF	TGTGCCAGCAGCGCATCAGGGATCTATGGCTACACCTTC
-	TRBV25-1	-	TRBJ1-6	CASSAQGLNSPLHF	TGTGCCAGCAGTGCACAGGGTTTGAATTCACCCCTCCACTTT
TRBD2	TRBV19	-	TRBJ2-1	CASRSRDYRYNEQFF	TGTGCCAGTAGGAGTCGGGACTACAGGTACAATGAGCAGTTCTTC
-	TRBV7-2	-	TRBJ2-3	CASSQRRGSTDTQYF	TGTGCCAGCAGCCAGAGGCGGGGCAGCACAGATACGCAGTATTTT
-	TRBV7-9	-	TRBJ2-7	CASSGRNPYEQYF	TGTGCCAGCAGCGGGCGGAACCCCTACGAGCAGTACTTC